Presented here are 25 T cell receptor beta chains from one specimen sequenced in a study of cytomegalovirus exposure and HLA in healthy donors. Assay: immunoSEQ multiplex PCR; the TCRdb copy retains only in-frame clones and omits some. The sample holds some 100,000 clones, about 85% seen once. The sample consisted of PBMCs. The receptors stem from a man between 18 and 29 years old in good health and CMV-seropositive.

V and J are TRBV28 and TRBJ2-5, with unresolved D. V was clipped by 6 bases and J by 5 bases, with 10 bases between them. This CDR3 region has 12 residues. Germline CDR1 MDHEN, CDR2 SYDVKM. The DNA for the CDR3 is TGTGCCAGCAGCAACTTTCGGGAGACCCAGTACTTC. Protein: CASSNFRETQYF.

This CDR3 is CASSEVFKTNEKLFF. CDR3 nucleotides: TGTGCCAGCAGTGAAGTCTTTAAAACTAATGAAAAACTGTTTTTT. The rearrangement links TRBV6-1 to TRBJ1-4, with D unresolved. Germline V gene data show CDR1 as MNHNS and CDR2 as SASEGT. V lost 1 base, J lost 1 base, and 7 bases lay in between. This CDR3 comprises 15 residues.

The V and J genes are TRBV27 and TRBJ2-7; tentative D call: TRBD1 (7 bases). The CDR3 covers 14 residues. V lost 2 bases and J 12 bases, leaving 20 bases between the germline ends. Germline CDR1 MNHEY, CDR2 SMNVEV (reference sequence). As DNA, the CDR3 is TGTGCCAGCAGTTTAAGGGGGCAGGGGGAGGACTTGTACTTC. This translates into CASSLRGQGEDLYF.

This clone appeared a single time. V is TRBV27 and J is TRBJ2-3; D is perhaps TRBD2 (6 bases). Germline CDR1 and CDR2: MNHEY and SMNVEV (reference sequence). Between the trimmed V and J ends, which lost 3 bases and 0 bases, there was a span of 10 bases. The CDR3 totals 15 residues. CDR3 sequence: CASSFGRGSTDTQYF. The CDR3 DNA reads as TGTGCCAGCAGTTTTGGCCGGGGGAGCACAGATACGCAGTATTTT.

The V call is TRBV6-5, the J call TRBJ1-1; weak D call: TRBD1 (5 bases). This CDR3 region has 12 residues. Germline V gene lookup returns CDR1 MNHEY and CDR2 SVGAGI. V was clipped by 4 bases and J by 5 bases, with 8 bases between them. CDR3 in amino acids: CASSWGGTEAFF. In nucleotides, the CDR3 is TGTGCCAGCAGTTGGGGGGGAACTGAAGCTTTCTTT.

The chain links TRBV14 to TRBJ2-2; 12 bases align to TRBD2. The CDR3 sequence is 16 residues long. The V segment lost 5 bases and the J segment 3 bases; nucleotides outside the gene matches: 4. Per germline, CDR1 SGHDN and CDR2 FVKESK. CDR3 in amino acids: CASSTLAGGHTGELFF. The CDR3 DNA reads TGTGCCAGCAGCACGCTAGCGGGGGGGCACACCGGGGAGCTGTTTTTT. Looking up the rest from reference TRBV14 and TRBJ2-2 gives the full variable domain: EAGVTQFPSHSVIEKGQTVTLRCDPISGHDNLYWYRRVMGKEIKFLLHFVKESKQDESGMPNNRFLAERTGGTYSTLKVQPAELEDSGVYFCASSTLAGGHTGELFFGEGSRLTVL.

This clone came up once. The chain employs TRBV9 and TRBJ2-1; 7 nucleotides agree with TRBD2. This CDR3 comprises 14 residues. V lost 4 bases and J lost 3; bases outside the gene matches: 4. Germline values: CDR1 SGDLS, CDR2 YYNGEE. CDR3 residues: CASSPRTSYNEQFF. Written as DNA, the CDR3 is TGTGCCAGCAGCCCCAGGACTAGCTACAATGAGCAGTTCTTC. The variable domain in full, completed from reference TRBV9 and TRBJ2-1, reads DSGVTQTPKHLITATGQRVTLRCSPRSGDLSVYWYQQSLDQGLQFLIQYYNGEERAKGNILERFSAQQFPDLHSELNLSSLELGDSALYFCASSPRTSYNEQFFGPGTRLTVL.

The V gene is TRBV28, the J gene TRBJ2-3; 8 positions agree with TRBD1. Germline assignment: CDR1 MDHEN and CDR2 SYDVKM. The CDR3 runs to 15 residues. The V segment lost 6 bases and the J segment 2 bases; nucleotides outside the gene matches: 7. The CDR3 loop reads CASRPGGADTDTQYF. The CDR3, as DNA: TGTGCCAGCAGACCAGGGGGCGCAGACACAGATACGCAGTATTTT.

The chain joins TRBV7-2 to TRBJ2-7, with 8 positions matching TRBD1. The length of the CDR3 is 15 residues. Germline-derived CDR1 and CDR2 are SGHTA and FQGNSA. The J segment lost 4 bases and the V segment lost 0 bases, leaving 5 bases of the junction unmatched. CDR3 protein: CASSLAWTGRYEQYF. CDR3 bases: TGTGCCAGCAGCTTAGCCTGGACAGGGAGATACGAGCAGTACTTC. Looking up the rest from reference TRBV7-2 and TRBJ2-7 gives the full variable domain: GAGVSQSPSNKVTEKGKDVELRCDPISGHTALYWYRQSLGQGLEFLIYFQGNSAPDKSGLPSDRFSAERTGGSVSTLTIQRTQQEDSAVYLCASSLAWTGRYEQYFGPGTRLTVT.

The V call is TRBV28, the J call TRBJ2-2; 7 bases agree with TRBD1. The germline V gene encodes CDR1 MDHEN and CDR2 SYDVKM. The V and J ends lost 8 bases and 1 base, in that order; junction bases with no gene match: 7. This CDR3 region has 15 residues. In DNA, the CDR3 is TGTGCCAGCGGTGACAGGGTGGAGAACACCGGGGAGCTGTTTTTT. This codes for CASGDRVENTGELFF.

The chain couples TRBV18 to TRBJ2-2, with 7 bases matching TRBD1. The CDR3 has 15 amino acids. CDR1 and CDR2 from the germline V gene are KGHSH and LQKENI. V lost 3 bases to trimming and J lost 6 bases; unmatched junction nucleotides: 7. This CDR3 is CASSPRTGASGELFF. The CDR3 region has the DNA TGTGCCAGCTCACCCAGAACAGGGGCGTCCGGGGAGCTGTTTTTT.

This chain links TRBV29-1 with TRBJ2-1; D perhaps matches TRBD2 (5 bases). The CDR3 extends over 12 amino acids. Per germline, CDR1 SQVTM and CDR2 ANQGSEA. V was cut by 5 bases and J by 7 bases, with 12 bases left in between. The CDR3 region is CSVLLGENEQFF. The CDR3 region has the DNA TGCAGCGTTCTTCTCGGGGAGAATGAGCAGTTCTTC.

The table lists this clone with a count of one. The genes are TRBV6-5 and TRBJ2-1; TRBD2 matches 10 bases. The CDR3 contains 15 residues. V lost 6 bases to trimming and J lost 7 bases; unmatched junction nucleotides: 9. Germline V gene sequence: CDR1 MNHEY, CDR2 SVGAGI. The CDR3 sequence: CASRPASGGRNEQFF. The CDR3 DNA is TGTGCCAGCAGACCCGCTAGCGGGGGTCGGAATGAGCAGTTCTTC.

A remark on this clone: Relative to the germline gene, one junction end is altered; a read error may explain this. This chain links TRBV6-1 with TRBJ2-1; 8 bases are shared with TRBD1. The CDR3 length is 15 residues. Germline lookup yields CDR1 MNHNS and CDR2 SASEGT. CDR3 sequence (DNA): TGTGCCAGCAGCCACAGAGGACAGGGCTACCATGAGCAGTTCTTC. It is translated as CASSHRGQGYHEQFF.

The genes are TRBV27 and TRBJ2-1, with D possibly matching TRBD2 (6 bases). CDR3 length: 16 residues. Between the trimmed V and J ends, which lost 5 bases and 6 bases, there was a span of 20 bases. The germline V gene has CDR1 MNHEY and CDR2 SMNVEV (reference sequence). Here the CDR3 DNA reads TGTGCCAGCAGTGGTTTGGGGCTAGCGTACCCCAATGAGCAGTTCTTC. Translation gives CASSGLGLAYPNEQFF.

The chain is built from TRBV5-1 and TRBJ2-7; tentative D call: TRBD1 (6 bases). This CDR3 has 15 residues. Trimming removed 2 bases from V and 2 bases from J, with 14 bases in between. Germline CDR1 SGHRS, CDR2 YFSETQ. Here the CDR3 reads CASSLEGTSTYEQYF. CDR3 sequence (DNA): TGCGCCAGCAGCTTAGAAGGGACAAGTACCTACGAGCAGTACTTC.

This chain uses TRBV2 with TRBJ2-1; 11 bases are shared with TRBD2. Unmatched junction bases numbered 10, after V lost 9 bases and J lost 15 bases. This CDR3 has 12 residues. From germline, CDR1 is SNHLY and CDR2 FYNNEI. The CDR3 DNA sequence: TGTGCCAGTAAGTCACCGGGGACTAGCGGGTTCTTC. Protein product: CASKSPGTSGFF.

This clone showed up just once. V and J are TRBV4-1 and TRBJ1-5, with D perhaps TRBD1 (6 bases). V was shortened by 0 bases and J by 1 base, with 13 bases between the two germline ends. Germline V gene sequence: CDR1 MGHRA, CDR2 YSYEKL. The CDR3 spans 17 residues. The CDR3 is CASSQDWGGPSNQPQHF. DNA for the CDR3: TGCGCCAGCAGCCAAGATTGGGGGGGCCCGAGCAATCAGCCCCAGCATTTT.

This clone was counted between two and nine times. The rearrangement joins TRBV7-2 to TRBJ1-5; 7 nucleotides match TRBD1. With 5 bases clipped from V and 5 bases from J, the junction kept 3 bases outside the gene matches. CDR3 length equals 13 residues. Germline-derived CDR1 and CDR2 are SGHTA and FQGNSA. CDR3 nucleotide sequence: TGTGCCAGCAGCATCAGGGGGGATCAGCCCCAGCATTTT. Its translation is CASSIRGDQPQHF.

The table lists this clone with a count of one. The V gene is TRBV10-3, the J gene TRBJ1-3; tentative D call: TRBD1 (6 bases). This CDR3 spans 13 amino acids. V lost 9 bases, J lost 1 base, and 10 bases lay in between. CDR1 and CDR2 (germline): ENHRY, SYGVKD. CDR3: CAINRESGNTIYF. For the CDR3, the DNA is TGTGCCATTAACAGGGAATCTGGAAACACCATATATTTT.

The gene calls are TRBV6-5 and TRBJ2-7; 8 bases are shared with TRBD2. Trimming cost V 8 bases and J 1 base; bases outside gene matches: 7. The CDR3 extends over 14 amino acids. Germline CDR1 reads MNHEY; CDR2 reads SVGAGI. CDR3 nucleotides: TGTGCCAGCCAAGGGCGGGGGGTTTCCTACGAGCAGTACTTC. Translation gives CASQGRGVSYEQYF.

This sequence joins TRBV7-9 and TRBJ2-7; possible D gene TRBD2, 6 bases. The V end lost 0 bases, the J end lost 0 bases, and 12 bases lay between the germline ends. CDR3 length: 16 amino acids. In germline, CDR1 is SEHNR, CDR2 FQNEAQ (reference sequence). CDR3 nucleotides: TGTGCCAGCAGCTTAGCTAGCGGACAAAGCTCCTACGAGCAGTACTTC. As protein: CASSLASGQSSYEQYF. Variable domain in full (rest from reference TRBV7-9 and TRBJ2-7): DTGVSQNPRHKITKRGQNVTFRCDPISEHNRLYWYRQTLGQGPEFLTYFQNEAQLEKSRLLSDRFSAERPKGSFSTLEIQRTEQGDSAMYLCASSLASGQSSYEQYFGPGTRLTVT.

The chain has TRBV5-6 and TRBJ2-3; tentatively, D is TRBD1 (6 bases). CDR1 is SGHDT, CDR2 YYEEEE, per germline. The CDR3 sequence is 15 residues long. The ends were cut back, 3 bases at V and 1 base at J, with 12 bases in the middle. Written as DNA, the CDR3 is TGTGCCAGCAGCTCTTGGGGGCAAGGCACAGATACGCAGTATTTT. Encoded protein: CASSSWGQGTDTQYF.

The chain carries TRBV25-1 and TRBJ2-2; 11 nucleotides align to TRBD1. The CDR3 loop spans 14 amino acids. CDR1 and CDR2 from the germline V gene are MGHDK and SYGVNS. V lost 6 bases and J lost 6; bases outside the gene matches: 3. The CDR3 nucleotides are TGTGCCAGCAGGGGGACAGGGGGGGCCGGGGAGCTGTTTTTT. Protein product: CASRGTGGAGELFF.

The chain combines TRBV28 with TRBJ2-7; D is undetermined. CDR1 is MDHEN and CDR2 is SYDVKM in the germline V gene. This CDR3 spans 11 amino acids. V was clipped by 5 bases and J by 3 bases, with 5 bases between them. DNA for the CDR3: TGTGCCAGCAGTGACATCTACGAGCAGTACTTC. Its protein product is CASSDIYEQYF.